This record covers a single T cell receptor beta chain. The data were taken from a study of blood T cell repertoires in COVID-19. Looking at the study overall: Whether acute or convalescent, the COVID-19 samples came from the United States, Italy and Spain. In each case, the material was cDNA or gDNA derived from T cells, B-cell-depleted T cells, or PBMCs.

In the study's own analysis: Reference gene primer amplification in the assay estimated nucleated cell counts. The table came from immunoSEQ multiplex PCR; TCRdb's copy has only in-frame clones and leaves some out. V and J calls and clone size are those listed in that table; D and trimming were worked out from the DNA. Of some 45,000 clones in the sample, 87% were seen once. This sequence was found in a man aged 55 to 69 with active COVID-19. Sequencing was performed on peripheral blood.

In DNA, the CDR3 is TGTGCCAGCAGCCAAGGGGACAGGGGGTTAGGCACAGATACGCAGTATTTT. Its protein product is CASSQGDRGLGTDTQYF. The gene calls are TRBV3-1 (or the pseudogene TRBV3-2) and TRBJ2-3; TRBD1 matches 11 bases. This CDR3 is 17 amino acids long. The trim removed 1 base at V and 1 base at J, leaving 4 bases unmatched. Germline V gene lookup returns CDR1 LGHDT and CDR2 YNNKEL (reference sequence).